Listed below are T cell receptor beta chains from one sample, sequenced in a study of blood T cell repertoires in COVID-19. TCRdb's copy holds only in-frame clones and misses some; the assay was immunoSEQ multiplex PCR. The table lists 160,000 or so clones, approximately 90% of them singletons. The sequencing sample was made of peripheral blood. These receptors all stem from a woman aged 40 to 50 with acute or convalescent COVID-19. The CDR3 runs from the conserved cysteine through the conserved F or W. A D gene is named only where the DNA matches it firmly. Clone sizes are given selectively: once, few, many, or a class where the clone is expanded.

>TRBV10-1|-|TRBD1|TRBJ2-1
CASSGGQDKLNNEQFF
TGCGCCAGCAGTGGGGGACAGGACAAATTAAACAATGAGCAGTTCTTC
>TRBV5-1|-|TRBD1|TRBJ2-2
CASSRGQGAVTGELFF
TGCGCCAGCAGCCGAGGACAGGGGGCCGTCACCGGGGAGCTGTTTTTT
>TRBV28|-|-|TRBJ1-1
CASSLGANAEAFF
TGTGCCAGCAGTTTAGGAGCCAACGCTGAAGCTTTCTTT
>TRBV9|few|TRBD2|TRBJ2-7
CASSVGTSTYEQYF
TGTGCCAGCAGCGTTGGGACTAGCACCTACGAGCAGTACTTC
>TRBV12-5|-|-|TRBJ2-5
CASGTEGGKETQYF
TGTGCTAGTGGAACGGAGGGGGGGAAAGAGACCCAGTACTTC
>TRBV12-3/TRBV12-4|-|TRBD1|TRBJ2-7
CASSVDRYEQYF
TGTGCCAGCAGTGTGGACAGGTACGAGCAGTACTTC
>TRBV4-1|-|TRBD1|TRBJ2-1
CASSNERTGGVGEQFF
TGCGCCAGCAGCAATGAGAGGACAGGGGGAGTAGGTGAGCAGTTCTTC
>TRBV14|-|-|TRBJ2-3
CASSSLERSTDTQYF
TGTGCCAGCAGCTCCCTGGAGCGGAGCACAGATACGCAGTATTTT
>TRBV21-1|-|-|TRBJ1-4
CASRPGRGRGLINEKLFF
TGTGCCAGCCGACCGGGACGGGGCAGGGGGCTCATTAATGAAAAACTGTTTTTT
>TRBV9|-|-|TRBJ2-5
CASSVGVRGGTETQYF
TGTGCCAGCAGCGTAGGGGTGAGGGGGGGTACGGAGACCCAGTACTTC
>TRBV13|-|TRBD1|TRBJ2-1
CASSSPMGQGSYNEQFF
TGTGCCAGCAGCTCGCCGATGGGACAGGGATCCTACAATGAGCAGTTCTTC
>TRBV3-1/TRBV3-2|-|-|TRBJ1-6
CASSQVLTDSPLHF
TGTGCCAGCAGCCAAGTCCTGACTGATTCACCCCTCCACTTT
>TRBV28|few|TRBD1|TRBJ1-2
CASTQIGGANGYTF
TGTGCCAGCACCCAAATAGGGGGCGCCAATGGCTACACCTTC
>TRBV6-5|-|TRBD2|TRBJ2-1
CASGRLGLLGNEQFF
TGTGCCAGCGGGCGGTTGGGACTACTCGGGAATGAGCAGTTCTTC
>TRBV5-1|-|TRBD1|TRBJ2-1
CASSSAGGSYNEQFF
TGCGCCAGCAGCTCCGCAGGGGGCTCCTACAATGAGCAGTTCTTC
>TRBV9|-|-|TRBJ2-2
CASSPSQAGELFF
TGTGCCAGCAGCCCGAGCCAAGCCGGGGAGCTGTTTTTT
>TRBV2|-|TRBD1|TRBJ2-3
CASKVGTGATDTQYF
TGTGCCAGCAAGGTTGGGACAGGGGCCACAGATACGCAGTATTTT
>TRBV15|-|-|TRBJ1-2
CATSRDTGREGYTF
TGTGCCACCAGCAGAGATACAGGGAGGGAAGGCTACACCTTC
>TRBV12-3/TRBV12-4|-|-|TRBJ2-3
CASNTVTDTQYF
TGTGCCAGCAACACAGTCACAGATACGCAGTATTTT
>TRBV18|-|-|TRBJ2-2
CASSPPRSGSGELFF
TGTGCCAGCTCACCACCGAGAAGCGGCTCCGGGGAGCTGTTTTTT
>TRBV29-1|once|TRBD2|TRBJ2-7
CSARVRGVLVNEQYF
TGCAGCGCCCGTGTCCGGGGGGTCCTCGTGAACGAGCAGTACTTC
>TRBV10-3|-|-|TRBJ2-7
CATLRNPTGMAYEQYF
TGTGCCACCTTAAGAAATCCAACAGGTATGGCGTACGAGCAGTACTTC
>TRBV29-1|-|-|TRBJ2-2
CSVEGASFANTGELFF
TGCAGCGTTGAAGGGGCTAGCTTCGCGAACACCGGGGAGCTGTTTTTT
>TRBV2|-|-|TRBJ2-2
CASSEERQNTGELFF
TGTGCCAGCAGTGAAGAACGACAGAACACCGGGGAGCTGTTTTTT
>TRBV10-2|-|TRBD1|TRBJ1-5
CASSDRPGQRNNQPQHF
TGCGCCAGCAGTGACAGACCGGGACAGAGAAACAATCAGCCCCAGCATTTT
>TRBV9|-|-|TRBJ2-2
CASSAWSGDLPNGELFF
TGTGCCAGCAGCGCGTGGTCGGGGGACCTACCGAACGGGGAGCTGTTTTTT
>TRBV6-5|once|-|TRBJ2-7
CASSYSGRAYEQYF
TGTGCCAGCAGTTACAGTGGCAGGGCGTACGAGCAGTACTTC
>TRBV30|-|-|TRBJ1-4
CAWTRHQSTNEKLFF
TGTGCCTGGACTCGACACCAGTCAACTAATGAAAAACTGTTTTTT
>TRBV5-5|-|-|TRBJ1-2
CASSLGIRSDYGYTF
TGTGCCAGCAGCTTGGGGATCAGGTCAGACTATGGCTACACCTTC
>TRBV5-1|once|-|TRBJ2-5
CASSLAPGQETQYF
TGCGCCAGCAGCTTGGCCCCGGGTCAAGAGACCCAGTACTTC
>TRBV6-5|-|-|TRBJ1-5
CASRQGRDQPQHF
TGTGCCAGCAGACAGGGTAGGGATCAGCCCCAGCATTTT
>TRBV21-1|-|-|TRBJ1-5
CASANLPGQESNQPQHF
TGTGCCAGCGCGAATCTTCCGGGACAGGAAAGCAATCAGCCCCAGCATTTT
>TRBV6-5|-|TRBD2|TRBJ2-1
CASTLAGDNEQFF
TGTGCCAGCACTCTAGCGGGGGACAATGAGCAGTTCTTC